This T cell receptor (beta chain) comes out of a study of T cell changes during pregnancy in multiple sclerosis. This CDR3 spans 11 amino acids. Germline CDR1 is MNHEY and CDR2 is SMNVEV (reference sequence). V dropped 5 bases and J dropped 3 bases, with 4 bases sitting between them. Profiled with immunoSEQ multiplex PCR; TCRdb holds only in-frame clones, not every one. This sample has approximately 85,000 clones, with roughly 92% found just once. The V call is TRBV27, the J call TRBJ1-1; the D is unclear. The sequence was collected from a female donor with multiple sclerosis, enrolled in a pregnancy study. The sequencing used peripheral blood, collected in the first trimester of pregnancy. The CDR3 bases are TGTGCCAGCAGTGGCTACACTGAAGCTTTCTTT. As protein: CASSGYTEAFF.